This T cell receptor beta chain was sequenced in a study of T cell clonality in common variable immunodeficiency. V was pared by 1 base and J by 6 bases, with 15 bases between. Looked up from germline, CDR1 is DFQATT and CDR2 is SNEGSKA (reference sequence). The CDR3 is made up of 14 amino acids. In its sample, this clone was seen many times. Its antigen is unidentified. The read finishes 3 residues shy of the CDR3 end, and the germline J gene is used to complete it. Repertoires were generated with immunoSEQ multiplex PCR, while TCRdb's copy carries only in-frame clones and drops some. The profile covers about 47,000 clones, none occurring a single time. Findings and limits, study-wide: Fewer TCRbeta clones were shared among CVID subjects than controls.

This TCR was sampled from a person aged 18 to 75 in good health. Material for sequencing was peripheral blood mononuclear cells. The chain has TRBV20-1 and TRBJ1-2, with D perhaps matching TRBD1 (6 bases). The CDR3 loop is CSARGDNRVHGYTF. The covered CDR3 bases are TGCAGTGCTAGAGGGGACAACAGGGTTCATGGC.